Listed below are T cell receptor beta chains from one sample, sequenced in a study of blood T cell repertoires in COVID-19. The method was immunoSEQ multiplex PCR; TCRdb's version includes in-frame clones alone and lacks a portion of them. The profile shows about 240,000 clones, about 80% of them singletons. The specimen sequenced was peripheral blood. These receptors were obtained from a woman older than 75 with acute or convalescent COVID-19. The CDR3 runs from the conserved cysteine through the conserved F or W. The order of the fields is V gene, CDR3 protein.

TRBV10-3 CAISYRVTRTDTQYF
TRBV6-5 CASTLLSEAFF
TRBV4-3 CASSQDHRSNQPQHF
TRBV19 CASTISGRGLTGELFF
TRBV7-2 CASSPEGRGLLRGQPQHF
TRBV5-8 CASSAKTGYLAKNIQYF
TRBV2 CASSASQGVGYTF
TRBV25-1 CASIAGSGSPLHF
TRBV19 CASRTAHNQPQHF
TRBV2 CASGGLAGAYEQYF
TRBV30 CAWGLAVYEQYF
TRBV7-8 CASSSTLSGNRGTQYF
TRBV5-1 CASSSPRLAANTDTQYF
TRBV7-7 CASSPPGGETQYF
TRBV25-1 CASSVQGASDTQYF
TRBV6-6 CASSYSDKFGYTF
TRBV9 CASSLTSGANTGELFF
TRBV27 CASSDRSSYEQYF
TRBV19 CASSIWGSSYNEQFF
TRBV15 CATSRDQVTNEKLFF
TRBV5-1 CASRPGNYGYTF